These 11 T cell receptor beta chains were all obtained from the same sample, sequenced in a study of blood T cells in healthy people across ages. The second PCR ran about 6 to 11 cycles with a sample-barcoded 5' primer and J-beta primers. Using its own MiXCR run on the 5' RACE reads, TCRdb lists one record per CDR3 protein. Among hundreds of thousands of distinct CDR3 sequences, about 30% were seen once, and the ten largest hold 15% to 18%. Sequenced: blood. The receptors shown here come from a woman older than 75 in good health.

The chain links TRBV7-9 to TRBJ1-2; D gene ambiguous. Germline V CDR1 and CDR2: SEHNR, FQNEAQ (reference sequence). V lost 1 base to trimming and J lost 6 bases, with 6 bases between them. This CDR3 region has 12 residues. The CDR3 region has the DNA TGTGCCAGCAGCTTAGGGATCAATGGCTACACCTTC. Translated, it gives CASSLGINGYTF. The whole variable domain, remainder taken from reference TRBV7-9 and TRBJ1-2, is DTGVSQNPRHKITKRGQNVTFRCDPISEHNRLYWYRQTLGQGPEFLTYFQNEAQLEKSRLLSDRFSAERPKGSFSTLEIQRTEQGDSAMYLCASSLGINGYTFGSGTRLTVV.

This clonotype was found many times. The chain joins TRBV5-1 to TRBJ2-6; TRBD1 is a possible D gene (5 bases). V lost 4 bases, J lost 2 bases, and 13 bases lay in between. The CDR3 has 16 residues. Germline V lookup: CDR1 SGHRS, CDR2 YFSETQ. The DNA of the CDR3 is TGCGCCAGCAGCGCGATCTCAGGGACTGGGGCCAACGTCCTGACTTTC. It encodes CASSAISGTGANVLTF.

Regarding this clonotype: This clone may be a read error of a much larger clone one base away. V is TRBV3-1 and J is TRBJ2-7; TRBD2 agrees at 8 bases. CDR3 length equals 12 residues. Germline values: CDR1 LGHDT, CDR2 YNNKEL (reference sequence). The CDR3 DNA reads TGTGCCAGCAGCTTTCGAGCGGGGGAGCTGTACTTC. As protein: CASSFRAGELYF.

This chain uses TRBV5-1 with TRBJ1-1, with D possibly TRBD1 on 5 matching bases. The CDR3 has 15 amino acids. Germline loops: CDR1 SGHRS, CDR2 YFSETQ. Trimming removed 3 bases at V and 1 base at J, with 13 bases between. The CDR3 coding sequence is TGCGCCAGCAGCTCGTGGACGGGGCCGAACACTGAAGCTTTCTTT. It encodes CASSSWTGPNTEAFF.

The sample holds many counts of this clonotype. The V and J genes are TRBV7-2 and TRBJ2-4; D is ambiguous. CDR1 and CDR2 (germline): SGHTA, FQGNSA. The CDR3 is 14 residues long. V lost 1 base and J lost 4, with 8 bases in between. Written as DNA, the CDR3 is TGTGCCAGCAGCTTAGGTTCGAGGAAAAACATTCAGTACTTC. Its protein product is CASSLGSRKNIQYF.

This clonotype appeared a single time. The germline gene is not matched at one end of the junction; a read error may be the cause. This sequence joins TRBV5-1 and TRBJ1-6, with a tentative D call TRBD1 (5 bases). The V gene's germline CDR1 is SGHRS and CDR2 YFSETQ. This CDR3 is built from 14 residues. The CDR3 coding sequence is TGCGCCAGCAGCTTGGGGGGGAATAATTCATCCCTCCACTTT. Its protein is CASSLGGNNSSLHF.

This clonotype was found many times. This chain joins TRBV7-2 and TRBJ2-1; D might be TRBD2 (6 bases). The CDR3 is made up of 15 amino acids. The germline CDR1 and CDR2 sequences are SGHTA and FQGNSA. V lost 5 bases, J lost 10 bases, and 21 bases lay in between. The CDR3 nucleotides read TGTGCCAGCAGCCAGACGGCTAGCAGCGCGGGGGAGCAGTTCTTC. It yields the protein CASSQTASSAGEQFF.

This clonotype was seen a few times. This may come from a read error, since a much larger clone is one base off. The chain links TRBV15 to TRBJ2-7; 8 nucleotides agree with TRBD2. Looked up from germline, CDR1 is LNHNV and CDR2 is YYDKDF (reference sequence). The V gene end was trimmed by 6 bases and the J gene end by 3 bases; junction bases not matched to a gene: 4. The CDR3 is made up of 13 amino acids. The CDR3 DNA follows: TGTGCCACCAGGGCCGGGACTAGCTACGAGCAGTACTTC. Amino acids: CATRAGTSYEQYF.

In its sample, this clonotype was seen many times. The chain recombines TRBV5-1 with TRBJ2-4, with TRBD2 as a possible D gene (6 bases). The V end lost 2 bases, the J end lost 0 bases, and 21 bases lay between the germline ends. In germline, CDR1 is SGHRS, CDR2 YFSETQ. The CDR3 contains 19 residues. The CDR3: CASSFGLVAGSLAKNIQYF. For the CDR3, the DNA is TGCGCCAGCAGCTTCGGGCTGGTGGCGGGGAGTCTAGCCAAAAACATTCAGTACTTC.

A remark on this clonotype: A much larger clone differs by one base, so this may be a read error. This rearrangement joins TRBV28 to TRBJ2-5; TRBD2 might be the D (6 bases). This CDR3 is 13 amino acids long. Germline loops: CDR1 MDHEN, CDR2 SYDVKM. The germline V and J ends were trimmed by 6 bases and 11 bases, with 19 bases remaining between them. CDR3 sequence (DNA): TGTGCCAGCAGGGGGGACTTTGCGAATGAGCAGTACTTC. Protein: CASRGDFANEQYF.

This chain connects TRBV3-1 to TRBJ1-5; D gene uncertain. CDR3 length equals 12 residues. Germline assignment: CDR1 LGHDT and CDR2 YNNKEL (reference sequence). V was pared by 4 bases and J by 9 bases, with 10 bases between. This CDR3 is CASSLALGPQHF. The CDR3 nucleotides are TGTGCCAGCAGCCTAGCGCTGGGGCCCCAGCATTTT.